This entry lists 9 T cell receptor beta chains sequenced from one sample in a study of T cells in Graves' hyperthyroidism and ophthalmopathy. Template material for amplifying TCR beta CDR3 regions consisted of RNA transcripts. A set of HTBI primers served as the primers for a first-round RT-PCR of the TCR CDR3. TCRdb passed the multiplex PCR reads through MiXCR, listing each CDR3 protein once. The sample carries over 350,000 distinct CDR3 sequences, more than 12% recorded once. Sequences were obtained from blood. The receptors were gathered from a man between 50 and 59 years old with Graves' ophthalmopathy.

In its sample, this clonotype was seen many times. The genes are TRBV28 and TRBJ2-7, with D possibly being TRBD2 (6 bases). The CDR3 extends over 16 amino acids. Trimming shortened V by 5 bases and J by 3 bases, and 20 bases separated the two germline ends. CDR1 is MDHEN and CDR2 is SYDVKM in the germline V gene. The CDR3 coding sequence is TGTGCCAGCAGTCCCCCCCCCCGCGGGACTTACTACGAGCAGTACTTC. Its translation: CASSPPPRGTYYEQYF.

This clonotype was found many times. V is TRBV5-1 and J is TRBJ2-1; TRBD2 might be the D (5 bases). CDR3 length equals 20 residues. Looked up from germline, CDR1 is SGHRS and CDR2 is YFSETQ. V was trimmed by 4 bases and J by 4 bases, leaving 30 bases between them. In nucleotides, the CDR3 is TGCGCCAGCAGCACCCACGCCGGTGCGGCGGGCCGATCGGATTACAATGAGCAGTTCTTC. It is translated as CASSTHAGAAGRSDYNEQFF.

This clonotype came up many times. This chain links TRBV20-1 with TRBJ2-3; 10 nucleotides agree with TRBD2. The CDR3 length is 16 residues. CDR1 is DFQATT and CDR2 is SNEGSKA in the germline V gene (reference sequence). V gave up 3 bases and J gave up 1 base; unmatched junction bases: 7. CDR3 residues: CSASPLTSGGTDTQYF. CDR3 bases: TGCAGTGCTAGCCCTTTAACTAGCGGGGGCACAGATACGCAGTATTTT.

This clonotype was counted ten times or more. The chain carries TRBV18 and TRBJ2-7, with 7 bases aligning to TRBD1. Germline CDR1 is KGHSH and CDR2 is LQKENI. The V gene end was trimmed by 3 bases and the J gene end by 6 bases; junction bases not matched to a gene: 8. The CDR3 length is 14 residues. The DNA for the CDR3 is TGTGCCAGCTCACCCGGACAGGACACGAGCGAGCAGTACTTC. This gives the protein CASSPGQDTSEQYF.

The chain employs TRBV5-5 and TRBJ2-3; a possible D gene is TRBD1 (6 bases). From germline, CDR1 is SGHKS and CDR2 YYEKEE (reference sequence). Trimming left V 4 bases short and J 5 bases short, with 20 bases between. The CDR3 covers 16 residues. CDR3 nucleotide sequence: TGTGCCAGCAGCAGGATTAGGGACACCCCGGGAGATACGCAGTATTTT. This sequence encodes CASSRIRDTPGDTQYF.

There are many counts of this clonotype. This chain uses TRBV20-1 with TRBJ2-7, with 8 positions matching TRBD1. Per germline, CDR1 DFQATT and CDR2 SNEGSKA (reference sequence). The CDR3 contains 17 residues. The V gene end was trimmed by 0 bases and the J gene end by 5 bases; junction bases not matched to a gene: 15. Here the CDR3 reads CSARDLRGDRRLNEQYF. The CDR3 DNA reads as TGCAGTGCTAGAGACCTTAGGGGGGACAGGCGTTTGAACGAGCAGTACTTC.

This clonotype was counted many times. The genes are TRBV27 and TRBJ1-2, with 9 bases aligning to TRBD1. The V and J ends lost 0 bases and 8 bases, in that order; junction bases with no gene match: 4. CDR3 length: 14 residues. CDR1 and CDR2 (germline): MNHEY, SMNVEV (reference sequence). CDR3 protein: CASSLSGGQGGYTF. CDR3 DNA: TGTGCCAGCAGTTTATCGGGGGGACAGGGCGGCTACACCTTC.

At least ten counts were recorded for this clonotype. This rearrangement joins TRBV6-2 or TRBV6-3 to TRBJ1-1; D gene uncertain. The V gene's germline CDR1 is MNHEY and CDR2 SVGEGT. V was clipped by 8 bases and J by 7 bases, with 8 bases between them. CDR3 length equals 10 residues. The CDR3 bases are TGTGCCAGCGGGGTCGTTGAAGCTTTCTTT. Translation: CASGVVEAFF.

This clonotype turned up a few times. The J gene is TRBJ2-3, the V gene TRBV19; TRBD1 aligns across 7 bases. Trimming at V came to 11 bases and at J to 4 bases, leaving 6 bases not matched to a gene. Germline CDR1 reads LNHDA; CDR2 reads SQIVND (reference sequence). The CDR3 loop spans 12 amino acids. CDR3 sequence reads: CAVQGYADTQYF. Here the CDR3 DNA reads TGTGCCGTACAGGGGTATGCAGATACGCAGTATTTT.